These 5 T cell receptor beta chains came from one sample sequenced in a study of blood T cell repertoires in COVID-19. The assay was immunoSEQ multiplex PCR, and TCRdb's table has in-frame clones only and misses some. The sample yields about 170,000 clones, around 84% seen once. Sequencing used peripheral blood. The source of these receptors is a woman between 65 and 79 years old with COVID-19, enrolled during active disease.

This clone was detected only once. V usage is TRBV5-6 and J usage is TRBJ1-2; 10 bases match TRBD1. This CDR3 has 13 amino acids. Trimming at V came to 4 bases and at J to 11 bases, leaving 8 bases not matched to a gene. Looked up from germline, CDR1 is SGHDT and CDR2 is YYEEEE. CDR3 nucleotides: TGTGCCAGCAGCCGAGACAGGGGGCATCTGTACACCTTC. Protein: CASSRDRGHLYTF.

The chain recombines TRBV28 with TRBJ1-2; D call uncertain. Germline V gives CDR1 MDHEN, CDR2 SYDVKM. V was trimmed by 1 base and J by 4 bases, leaving 10 bases between them. The CDR3 is 14 residues long. CDR3 residues: CASSLFDTRYGYTF. The CDR3 DNA reads TGTGCCAGCAGTTTATTTGACACCCGCTATGGCTACACCTTC.

The chain carries TRBV30 and TRBJ2-7, with D maybe TRBD1 (6 bases). Germline V gene lookup returns CDR1 GTSNPN and CDR2 SVGIG (reference sequence). Trimming removed 4 bases at V and 3 bases at J, with 13 bases between. The length of the CDR3 is 13 residues. The CDR3: CAWISRTDYEQYF. In DNA form, the CDR3 reads TGTGCCTGGATATCCCGGACAGACTACGAGCAGTACTTC.

V and J are TRBV2 and TRBJ1-5; 11 bases are shared with TRBD1. The ends lost 7 bases at V and 4 bases at J; junction bases unmatched: 6. This CDR3 contains 15 residues. Germline V gene data show CDR1 as SNHLY and CDR2 as FYNNEI. CDR3 nucleotide sequence: TGTGCCAGCAATTTAGGACAGGGGGCTAATCAGCCCCAGCATTTT. The encoded protein is CASNLGQGANQPQHF.

The chain has TRBV6-6 and TRBJ2-3; 8 bases are shared with TRBD1. V lost 5 bases and J lost 7; bases outside the gene matches: 11. Looked up from germline, CDR1 is MNHNY and CDR2 is SVGAGI (reference sequence). The CDR3 has 15 amino acids. The CDR3 loop is CASSGSGQGRNTQYF. The CDR3 nucleotides are TGTGCCAGCAGTGGATCCGGACAGGGAAGGAATACGCAGTATTTT.